The clone carrying this TCR beta chain was picked up one time. The CDR3 runs 12 residues. In germline, CDR1 is SNHLY, CDR2 FYNNEI. The V and J ends lost 9 bases and 5 bases, in that order; junction bases with no gene match: 2. The data originate from a study of CD8 T cells in Susac syndrome. Random-hexamer reverse transcription was applied to roughly 0.5 to 1 ug RNA. TCRdb reprocessed the immunoSEQ multiplex PCR reads via MiXCR and lists one record per CDR3 protein. The repertoire holds about 300,000 distinct CDR3 sequences, 75% to 85% seen once, with 0.2% to 0.25% in the top ten. The receptor's source is a human donor with multiple sclerosis. The genes are TRBV2 and TRBJ2-2, with TRBD2 matching over 8 bases. The sequenced sample was CD8+ T cells from PBMCs. The CDR3 protein is CARLAVTGELFF. DNA of the CDR3: TGTGCCAGACTAGCGGTAACCGGGGAGCTGTTTTTT.